These 19 T cell receptor beta chains originate from one sample sequenced in a study of OX40 agonist ivuxolimab in advanced cancers. Generated by immunoSEQ multiplex PCR, the TCRdb table keeps only in-frame clones and is missing some. Of 25,000 to 35,000 clones in the sample, approximately 91% are singletons; the top ten hold 35% to 40%. Here the sequenced sample was CD4+ or CD8+ T cells sorted from blood, taken in a trial of the OX40 agonist ivuxolimab. The receptor source for this set is an adult with an advanced solid tumor such as melanoma, head and neck, liver or kidney cancer.

The chain uses TRBV7-9 and TRBJ1-2, with D possibly matching TRBD1 (6 bases). Looked up from germline, CDR1 is SEHNR and CDR2 is FQNEAQ (reference sequence). V was cut by 6 bases and J by 2 bases, with 19 bases left in between. This CDR3 has 16 residues. CDR3 amino acids: CASSYPTQGTNYGYTF. The CDR3 DNA sequence: TGTGCCAGCAGTTATCCGACACAGGGAACAAACTATGGCTACACCTTC. Looking up the rest from reference TRBV7-9 and TRBJ1-2 gives the full variable domain: DTGVSQNPRHKITKRGQNVTFRCDPISEHNRLYWYRQTLGQGPEFLTYFQNEAQLEKSRLLSDRFSAERPKGSFSTLEIQRTEQGDSAMYLCASSYPTQGTNYGYTFGSGTRLTVV.

The chain uses TRBV7-9 and TRBJ1-3, with D hard to call. The CDR3 runs 15 residues. The germline gives CDR1 SEHNR, CDR2 FQNEAQ (reference sequence). Deletions cut 1 base from V and 4 bases from J, with 11 bases between. The chain's CDR3 is CASSLGHLGGNTIYF. The CDR3 nucleotides read TGTGCCAGCAGCTTAGGTCATTTAGGGGGAAACACCATATATTTT.

Details on this clone: One junction end disagrees with the germline gene, perhaps due to a read error. The rearrangement links TRBV2 to TRBJ1-1; no definite D call. Germline values: CDR1 SNHLY, CDR2 FYNNEI. The CDR3 is made up of 12 amino acids. In DNA, the CDR3 is TGTGCCAGCATTGAAGTCTCCAGAGAAGCTTTCTTT. Protein product: CASIEVSREAFF.

V gene TRBV9 combines with J gene TRBJ1-5; 8 bases agree with TRBD1. Germline trimming cut 2 bases from V and 5 bases from J; bases unmatched to any gene: 3. CDR1 is SGDLS, CDR2 YYNGEE, per germline. The CDR3 is made up of 14 amino acids. The CDR3 nucleotides read TGTGCCAGCAGCGTCTCAGGGGGCGATCAGCCCCAGCATTTT. Its translation is CASSVSGGDQPQHF. The whole variable domain, filled in from reference TRBV9 and TRBJ1-5, reads DSGVTQTPKHLITATGQRVTLRCSPRSGDLSVYWYQQSLDQGLQFLIQYYNGEERAKGNILERFSAQQFPDLHSELNLSSLELGDSALYFCASSVSGGDQPQHFGDGTRLSIL.

V and J are TRBV6-4 and TRBJ2-1, with D possibly called TRBD1 or TRBD2 (6 bases each). In germline, CDR1 is MRHNA, CDR2 SNTAGT. V was shortened by 3 bases and J by 7 bases, with 16 bases between the two germline ends. This CDR3 comprises 15 residues. The CDR3 DNA follows: TGTGCCAGCAGTGAACAGGGAGCGAGCGGGAATGAGCAGTTCTTC. Translated, it gives CASSEQGASGNEQFF.

The rearrangement uses TRBV5-1 and TRBJ2-5; possible D gene TRBD1, 6 bases. The germline gives CDR1 SGHRS, CDR2 YFSETQ. This CDR3 region has 13 residues. The V gene lost 3 bases and the J gene lost 3 bases, with 9 bases spanning the gap. Here the CDR3 reads CASSSGVEETQYF. The CDR3 DNA reads TGCGCCAGCAGCTCAGGGGTGGAAGAGACCCAGTACTTC. Full variable domain (rest looked up from reference TRBV5-1 and TRBJ2-5): KAGVTQTPRYLIKTRGQQVTLSCSPISGHRSVSWYQQTPGQGLQFLFEYFSETQRNKGNFPGRFSGRQFSNSRSEMNVSTLELGDSALYLCASSSGVEETQYFGPGTRLLVL.

The chain carries TRBV7-8 and TRBJ2-5; D is tentatively TRBD1 or TRBD2 (5 bases each). V lost 6 bases to trimming and J lost 4 bases, with 18 bases between them. Looked up from germline, CDR1 is SGHVS and CDR2 is FQNEAQ. This CDR3 comprises 15 residues. This CDR3 is CASSNEGQARETQYF. CDR3 DNA: TGTGCCAGCAGTAACGAGGGGCAGGCACGAGAGACCCAGTACTTC.

The rearrangement links TRBV7-9 to TRBJ2-4; 7 bases agree with TRBD1. Trimming at V came to 1 base and at J to 1 base, leaving 4 bases not matched to a gene. CDR1 is SEHNR and CDR2 is FQNEAQ in the germline V gene (reference sequence). This CDR3 is 16 amino acids long. This CDR3 is CASSLGQGLAKNIQYF. The CDR3 DNA follows: TGTGCCAGCAGCTTAGGACAGGGTCTGGCCAAAAACATTCAGTACTTC.

This chain joins TRBV7-6 and TRBJ2-7; D unresolved. V was clipped by 4 bases and J by 3 bases, with 10 bases between them. The CDR3 runs to 13 residues. CDR1 is SGHVS, CDR2 FNYEAQ, per germline. The CDR3 is CASSSSSGYEQYF. The CDR3 DNA is TGTGCCAGCAGCTCAAGTAGTGGCTACGAGCAGTACTTC.

Turning to this clone: Other DNA variants within this sample encode the same CDR3. The rearrangement links TRBV4-3 to TRBJ2-1; weak D call: TRBD2 (6 bases). V dropped 1 base and J dropped 2 bases, with 12 bases sitting between them. This CDR3 comprises 16 residues. CDR1 and CDR2 from the germline V gene are LGHNA and YSLEER. CDR3 nucleotides: TGCGCCAGCAGCCAAGCCAGCGGGCGGGCCTACAATGAGCAGTTCTTC. Amino acid sequence: CASSQASGRAYNEQFF.

The chain couples TRBV9 to TRBJ2-1; 7 nucleotides match TRBD2. The CDR3 is 15 residues long. V dropped 0 bases and J dropped 5; count of bases not matched to a gene: 5. Germline assignment: CDR1 SGDLS and CDR2 YYNGEE. CDR3 in amino acids: CASSVGGGRDNEQFF. The CDR3 DNA follows: TGTGCCAGCAGCGTAGGGGGTGGGAGGGACAATGAGCAGTTCTTC.

This clone was detected many times. The V and J genes are TRBV27 and TRBJ2-1; 8 nucleotides agree with TRBD2. The germline V gene encodes CDR1 MNHEY and CDR2 SMNVEV (reference sequence). Germline trimming cut 2 bases from V and 6 bases from J; bases unmatched to any gene: 0. This CDR3 is built from 13 residues. The CDR3 DNA reads as TGTGCCAGCAGTTTAACTAGCGGCAATGAGCAGTTCTTC. Translation: CASSLTSGNEQFF.

The chain couples TRBV27 to TRBJ2-3; 9 bases line up with TRBD2. The CDR3 has 15 residues. Trimming took 7 bases from V and 6 from J; bases not matched to a gene: 11. Germline V CDR1 and CDR2: MNHEY, SMNVEV (reference sequence). The CDR3 DNA reads TGTGCCAGCACCCGACGGGCGGGAGGGCTTGATACGCAGTATTTT. It yields the protein CASTRRAGGLDTQYF.

This clone was observed once. This chain uses TRBV28 with TRBJ1-4; no clear D gene. The ends were cut back, 2 bases at V and 0 bases at J, with 22 bases in the middle. CDR3 size: 20 residues. Per the germline V gene, CDR1 is MDHEN and CDR2 is SYDVKM. The CDR3 loop is CASSLADAGYSDATNEKLFF. The DNA for the CDR3 is TGTGCCAGCAGTTTAGCCGACGCGGGTTACTCCGATGCAACTAATGAAAAACTGTTTTTT.

The chain has TRBV7-9 and TRBJ1-3; D remains ambiguous. CDR3 size: 13 residues. Looked up from germline, CDR1 is SEHNR and CDR2 is FQNEAQ (reference sequence). V was clipped by 2 bases and J by 4 bases, with 6 bases between them. In DNA form, the CDR3 reads TGTGCCAGCAGCTTATTTCTCGGAAACACCATATATTTT. As protein: CASSLFLGNTIYF.

This chain connects TRBV9 to TRBJ2-7, with 10 bases aligning to TRBD2. The CDR3 runs 16 residues. In germline, CDR1 is SGDLS, CDR2 YYNGEE. With V trimmed by 3 bases and J by 3 bases, 9 bases remained unmatched. CDR3 sequence (DNA): TGTGCCAGCAGCGCGACGGCTAGCGGGAGACACTACGAGCAGTACTTC. Amino acid sequence: CASSATASGRHYEQYF.

The rearrangement joins TRBV19 to TRBJ1-1; D uncertain. The CDR3 extends over 14 amino acids. Trimming stripped 5 bases from V and 1 base from J, with 11 bases between. From germline, CDR1 is LNHDA and CDR2 SQIVND (reference sequence). CDR3 residues: CASSFQAQNTEAFF. The CDR3 DNA sequence: TGTGCCAGTAGTTTTCAGGCCCAGAACACTGAAGCTTTCTTT.

The chain carries TRBV7-9 and TRBJ1-2; D is ambiguous. CDR3 size: 13 residues. Between the trimmed V and J ends, which lost 4 bases and 2 bases, there was a span of 8 bases. Germline V CDR1 and CDR2: SEHNR, FQNEAQ (reference sequence). CDR3 residues: CASSSDINYGYTF. The DNA of the CDR3 is TGTGCCAGCAGCTCCGACATAAACTATGGCTACACCTTC.

V and J are TRBV19 and TRBJ2-1, with 7 positions matching TRBD2. Germline V CDR1 and CDR2: LNHDA, SQIVND (reference sequence). The ends lost 6 bases at V and 0 bases at J; junction bases unmatched: 5. There are 15 residues in the CDR3. The CDR3 nucleotides read TGTGCCAGTAGGCGAGCGGGAAACTCCTACAATGAGCAGTTCTTC. It yields the protein CASRRAGNSYNEQFF.